This TCR beta chain was sequenced in a study of cytomegalovirus exposure and HLA in healthy donors. Primers included in the PCR were 60 Vbeta and 13 Jbeta primers. Using immunoSEQ multiplex PCR, the repertoire was profiled, and TCRdb retains in-frame clones only, with some absent. The sample features 150,000 or so clones, with about 1.5% in its top ten. The CDR3 runs 17 residues. With 3 bases clipped from V and 2 bases from J, the junction kept 7 bases outside the gene matches. Germline lookup yields CDR1 ENHRY and CDR2 SYGVKD. The rearrangement joins TRBV10-3 to TRBJ2-3, with 11 nucleotides matching TRBD2. This TCR came from a woman aged 40-49 years in good health and CMV-seropositive. Material for sequencing was PBMCs. CDR3 sequence reads: CAISDSSGRTVTDTQYF. The CDR3 coding sequence is TGTGCCATCAGTGATTCTAGCGGGAGGACTGTCACAGATACGCAGTATTTT.